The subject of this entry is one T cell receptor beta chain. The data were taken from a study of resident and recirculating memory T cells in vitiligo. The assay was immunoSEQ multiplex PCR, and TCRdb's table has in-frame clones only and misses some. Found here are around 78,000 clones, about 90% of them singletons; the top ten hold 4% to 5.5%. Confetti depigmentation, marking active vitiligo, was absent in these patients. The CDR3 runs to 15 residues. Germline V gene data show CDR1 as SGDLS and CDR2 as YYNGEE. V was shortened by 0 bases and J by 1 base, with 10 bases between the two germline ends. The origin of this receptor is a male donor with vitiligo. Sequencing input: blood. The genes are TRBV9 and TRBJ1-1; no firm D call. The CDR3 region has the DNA TGTGCCAGCAGCGTAGCCCTGACACCGAACACTGAAGCTTTCTTT. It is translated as CASSVALTPNTEAFF.